What follows is one T cell receptor (beta chain) and its context. Its cognate antigen is unknown. CDR1 is SGHNT, CDR2 YYREEE, per germline (reference sequence). V lost 3 bases and J lost 2; bases outside the gene matches: 2. This CDR3 region has 16 residues. Data came from immunoSEQ multiplex PCR; TCRdb stores just in-frame clones and leaves some out. The sample has roughly 100,000 clones, 85% to 90% seen once. This entry belongs to a study of T cell responses to AZD1222 COVID-19 vaccine. Whole-study results and caveats: Of spike-specific TCRs, nearly half reportedly target regions left unmutated in variants. Clonal diversity was possibly underestimated; the donors were predominantly white British and more often female. Spike-specific TCR breadth and depth both grew after two AZD1222 doses.

The chain uses TRBV5-4 and TRBJ2-3, with 14 bases identical to TRBD2. The receptor's source is an adult who received the AZD1222 COVID-19 vaccine. The sample was peripheral blood, taken 28 days after the second AZD1222 dose. CDR3 sequence reads: CASSSGLAGVTDTQYF. The CDR3 region has the DNA TGTGCCAGCAGCTCGGGACTAGCGGGAGTCACAGATACGCAGTATTTT.